The 27 T cell receptor beta chains presented below share a single source sample, sequenced in a study of regulatory dendritic cells for organ transplantation. CFSE-labeled sorted T cells met regulatory or mature dendritic cells for under 6 days. Repertoires were generated with immunoSEQ multiplex PCR, while TCRdb's copy carries only in-frame clones and drops some. The sample has under 12,000 clones; about 81% are singletons. For these receptors, no antigen is known. Sequenced material: memory CD4+ T cells from blood cultured with regulatory dendritic cells. Specified subset: CD45RO+ memory T cells. The receptors were sampled from a human donor in good health.

The V and J genes are TRBV4-1 and TRBJ2-7; 7 bases agree with TRBD1. Germline V gives CDR1 MGHRA, CDR2 YSYEKL. V was clipped by 4 bases and J by 6 bases; unmatched bases: 6. The CDR3 is 13 residues long. The DNA for the CDR3 is TGCGCCAGCAGCCCGACAGGGCAGGGCGAGCAGTACTTC. Translated: CASSPTGQGEQYF.

The V and J genes are TRBV5-4 and TRBJ2-2, with D perhaps matching TRBD1 (5 bases). Germline loops: CDR1 SGHNT, CDR2 YYREEE (reference sequence). V lost 1 base and J lost 3, with 7 bases in between. The CDR3 contains 14 residues. DNA for the CDR3: TGTGCCAGCAGCTTGACACAGGACACCGGGGAGCTGTTTTTT. Protein product: CASSLTQDTGELFF.

The chain combines TRBV11-2 with TRBJ2-3; a possible D gene is TRBD2 (5 bases). Germline V gene sequence: CDR1 SGHAT, CDR2 FQNNGV. The CDR3 covers 14 residues. Trimming stripped 0 bases from V and 1 base from J, with 5 bases between. The CDR3 DNA is TGTGCCAGCAGCTTAGAGAGGGGCACAGATACGCAGTATTTT. This translates into CASSLERGTDTQYF.

The chain is built from TRBV11-2 and TRBJ1-6, with a possible D match to TRBD1 (6 bases). The CDR3 extends over 14 amino acids. CDR1 and CDR2 from the germline V gene are SGHAT and FQNNGV. V was cut by 6 bases and J by 11 bases, with 17 bases left in between. CDR3: CASRSQGTAAPLHF. CDR3 in DNA: TGTGCCAGCAGATCACAGGGTACGGCGGCACCCCTCCACTTT.

The chain is built from TRBV29-1 and TRBJ2-1; TRBD2 aligns across 9 bases. This CDR3 spans 14 amino acids. Germline V gives CDR1 SQVTM, CDR2 ANQGSEA. V lost 4 bases to trimming and J lost 10 bases; unmatched junction nucleotides: 11. The DNA for the CDR3 is TGCAGCGTTGGATTCAGCGGGGGGCTTTCCGAGCAGTTCTTC. This encodes CSVGFSGGLSEQFF.

The chain uses TRBV7-3 and TRBJ1-6, with 7 bases lining up with TRBD1. The CDR3 is 13 residues long. CDR1 and CDR2 from the germline V gene are SGHTA and FQGTGA. The V and J ends lost 5 bases and 10 bases, in that order; junction bases with no gene match: 5. The CDR3 region is CASSPQQGSPLHF. The CDR3 DNA is TGTGCCAGCAGCCCCCAACAGGGGTCACCCCTCCACTTT.

V usage is TRBV29-1 and J usage is TRBJ1-1, with D maybe TRBD1 (6 bases). The CDR3 is 13 amino acids. CDR1 SQVTM and CDR2 ANQGSEA come from the germline V gene. V lost 4 bases, J lost 5 bases, and 14 bases lay in between. The CDR3 loop reads CSVARGAGTEAFF. The DNA of the CDR3 is TGCAGCGTTGCCAGGGGCGCAGGGACTGAAGCTTTCTTT. Drawing the rest from reference TRBV29-1 and TRBJ1-1, the complete variable domain is SAVISQKPSRDICQRGTSLTIQCQVDSQVTMMFWYRQQPGQSLTLIATANQGSEATYESGFVIDKFPISRPNLTFSTLTVSNMSPEDSSIYLCSVARGAGTEAFFGQGTRLTVV.

The chain joins TRBV19 to TRBJ2-7, with 8 bases identical to TRBD1. CDR3 size: 14 residues. The ends lost 4 bases at V and 3 bases at J; junction bases unmatched: 5. Germline assignment: CDR1 LNHDA and CDR2 SQIVND (reference sequence). CDR3 residues: CASSRDRWDYEQYF. In DNA, the CDR3 is TGTGCCAGTAGTAGGGACAGGTGGGACTACGAGCAGTACTTC.

The V and J genes are TRBV9 and TRBJ1-2; possibly TRBD1 for D (5 bases). The length of the CDR3 is 13 residues. The V gene's germline CDR1 is SGDLS and CDR2 YYNGEE. V lost 3 bases and J 5 bases, leaving 11 bases between the germline ends. CDR3 DNA: TGTGCCAGCAGCGACCGGGACTTATATGGCTACACCTTC. Its protein is CASSDRDLYGYTF.

This rearrangement joins TRBV5-5 to TRBJ2-7; 8 bases line up with TRBD1. Germline V CDR1 and CDR2: SGHKS, YYEKEE (reference sequence). The CDR3 spans 18 residues. The ends lost 3 bases at V and 3 bases at J; junction bases unmatched: 17. The CDR3 sequence: CASSSGTGGTFNLYEQYF. Here the CDR3 DNA reads TGTGCCAGCAGCTCCGGGACAGGTGGGACTTTCAACCTCTACGAGCAGTACTTC.

The rearrangement uses TRBV15 and TRBJ1-2, with D maybe TRBD1 (6 bases). Germline loops: CDR1 LNHNV, CDR2 YYDKDF (reference sequence). CDR3 length: 16 residues. V was cut by 5 bases and J by 5 bases, with 21 bases left in between. DNA for the CDR3: TGTGCCACCAGCGAAGGGAGCCAGGGGAGGGTTTATGGCTACACCTTC. The encoded protein is CATSEGSQGRVYGYTF. Drawing the rest from reference TRBV15 and TRBJ1-2, the complete variable domain is DAMVIQNPRYQVTQFGKPVTLSCSQTLNHNVMYWYQQKSSQAPKLLFHYYDKDFNNEADTPDNFQSRRPNTSFCFLDIRSPGLGDTAMYLCATSEGSQGRVYGYTFGSGTRLTVV.

CDR3 in amino acids: CASSPMRGIGGYTF. Written as DNA, the CDR3 is TGTGCCAGCAGCCCGATGCGGGGGATAGGAGGCTACACCTTC. V and J are TRBV5-4 and TRBJ1-2; possible D gene TRBD1, 5 bases. This CDR3 has 14 amino acids. The germline V gene encodes CDR1 SGHNT and CDR2 YYREEE (reference sequence). V gave up 4 bases and J gave up 8 bases, with 18 bases separating them.

The chain joins TRBV6-5 to TRBJ1-1, with TRBD1 matching over 7 bases. The CDR3 length is 14 residues. J lost 1 base, V lost 5 bases, and 4 bases had no gene match. In germline, CDR1 is MNHEY, CDR2 SVGAGI. CDR3 region: CASSETGKNTEAFF. As DNA, the CDR3 is TGTGCCAGCAGTGAGACAGGGAAGAACACTGAAGCTTTCTTT.

The V and J genes are TRBV2 and TRBJ1-1, with unresolved D. CDR3 length equals 13 residues. V lost 7 bases, J lost 1 base, and 10 bases lay in between. Germline-derived CDR1 and CDR2 are SNHLY and FYNNEI. The chain's CDR3 is CASTPRQNTEAFF. The CDR3 region has the DNA TGTGCCAGCACCCCAAGACAGAACACTGAAGCTTTCTTT.

The chain combines TRBV5-4 with TRBJ1-5, with D unclear. V lost 0 bases and J 9 bases, leaving 13 bases between the germline ends. CDR1 SGHNT and CDR2 YYREEE come from the germline V gene (reference sequence). The CDR3 covers 14 residues. This CDR3 reads CASSLGRGRRPQHF. DNA of the CDR3: TGTGCCAGCAGCTTGGGTCGAGGGAGGAGGCCCCAGCATTTT.

The rearrangement links TRBV27 to TRBJ2-6; 10 nucleotides line up with TRBD1. CDR1 and CDR2 (germline): MNHEY, SMNVEV (reference sequence). This CDR3 contains 18 residues. V dropped 0 bases and J dropped 2; count of bases not matched to a gene: 4. The DNA for the CDR3 is TGTGCCAGCAGTTTATCCGGGACAGGGGTACCTGGGGCCAACGTCCTGACTTTC. Residues: CASSLSGTGVPGANVLTF.

This clone was detected only a few times. The chain employs TRBV5-1 and TRBJ2-1; 11 nucleotides align to TRBD2. Germline-derived CDR1 and CDR2 are SGHRS and YFSETQ. Trimming cost V 2 bases and J 4 bases; bases outside gene matches: 2. This CDR3 region has 15 residues. CDR3 nucleotides: TGCGCCAGCAGCTTACTAGCGGGGGAGTACAATGAGCAGTTCTTC. This gives the protein CASSLLAGEYNEQFF.

This chain uses TRBV29-1 with TRBJ1-5; TRBD1 is a possible D gene (5 bases). Trimming took 4 bases from V and 2 from J, leaving 12 bases between them. The germline V gene has CDR1 SQVTM and CDR2 ANQGSEA. The CDR3 sequence is 14 residues long. CDR3 residues: CSVGMGGGNQPQHF. CDR3 in DNA: TGCAGCGTTGGGATGGGGGGTGGCAATCAGCCCCAGCATTTT.

This rearrangement joins TRBV5-1 to TRBJ2-1; 12 positions agree with TRBD1. J gave up 7 bases and V 4 bases, and 6 bases lay outside the gene matches. Germline CDR1 is SGHRS and CDR2 is YFSETQ. The CDR3 is 15 residues long. CDR3 in amino acids: CASSPGQGAFNEQFF. CDR3 DNA sequence: TGCGCCAGCAGCCCGGGACAGGGGGCTTTTAATGAGCAGTTCTTC.

V gene TRBV5-6 combines with J gene TRBJ1-6, with D perhaps TRBD1 (5 bases). The CDR3 extends over 15 amino acids. With 2 bases removed from V and 9 bases from J, the gap between germline ends came to 15 bases. Looked up from germline, CDR1 is SGHDT and CDR2 is YYEEEE. The DNA of the CDR3 is TGTGCCAGCAGCTTCCAGGGTTACTCGGGTTCACCCCTCCACTTT. It specifies CASSFQGYSGSPLHF.

The chain has TRBV14 and TRBJ2-1, with D possibly matching TRBD2 (6 bases). The ends were cut back, 8 bases at V and 6 bases at J, with 20 bases in the middle. The germline gives CDR1 SGHDN, CDR2 FVKESK. The CDR3 extends over 15 amino acids. The CDR3 DNA reads as TGTGCCAGCGGCCCCCTTAGGAGTAGCGGCAATGAGCAGTTCTTC. It encodes CASGPLRSSGNEQFF.

The chain carries TRBV5-4 and TRBJ1-1, with unresolved D. V was clipped by 1 base and J by 6 bases, with 19 bases between them. The CDR3 is made up of 16 amino acids. The V gene's germline CDR1 is SGHNT and CDR2 YYREEE (reference sequence). The CDR3 DNA sequence: TGTGCCAGCAGCTTGAGTAAAGGCGCAACCGGGGCTGAAGCTTTCTTT. Amino acids: CASSLSKGATGAEAFF. The full variable domain, rest sourced from reference TRBV5-4 and TRBJ1-1, is ETGVTQSPTHLIKTRGQQVTLRCSSQSGHNTVSWYQQALGQGPQFIFQYYREEENGRGNFPPRFSGLQFPNYSSELNVNALELDDSALYLCASSLSKGATGAEAFFGQGTRLTVV.

The CDR3 DNA follows: TGCGCCAGCAGTCGGGGGGGTTGGGCAGATACGCAGTATTTT. As protein: CASSRGGWADTQYF. The chain carries TRBV5-1 and TRBJ2-3, with 8 bases matching TRBD2. The V gene end was trimmed by 5 bases and the J gene end by 4 bases; junction bases not matched to a gene: 6. This CDR3 has 14 amino acids. Per germline, CDR1 SGHRS and CDR2 YFSETQ.

The V and J genes are TRBV7-2 and TRBJ1-1; D remains unclear. The CDR3 runs to 15 residues. V was pared by 0 bases and J by 0 bases, with 8 bases between. Germline V CDR1 and CDR2: SGHTA, FQGNSA. The chain's CDR3 is CASSLALGVNTEAFF. The CDR3 DNA is TGTGCCAGCAGCTTAGCCCTCGGGGTGAACACTGAAGCTTTCTTT.

About this clone itself: At the DNA level, this CDR3 is encoded by other sequences in the same sample as well. The chain uses TRBV29-1 and TRBJ2-3, with unresolved D. CDR3 size: 12 residues. CDR1 is SQVTM and CDR2 is ANQGSEA in the germline V gene. Between the trimmed V and J ends, which lost 6 bases and 2 bases, there was a span of 9 bases. CDR3 nucleotide sequence: TGCAGCGTCCACCAGGTCACAGATACGCAGTATTTT. Encoded protein: CSVHQVTDTQYF.

The chain has TRBV19 and TRBJ2-7; 9 bases are a match to TRBD2. Germline lookup yields CDR1 LNHDA and CDR2 SQIVND (reference sequence). The CDR3 is 16 residues long. The V and J ends lost 4 bases and 9 bases, in that order; junction bases with no gene match: 16. This CDR3 is CASSNNMAGGLFGQYF. The CDR3 DNA sequence: TGTGCCAGTAGTAACAATATGGCGGGGGGGCTATTCGGGCAGTACTTC.

The V and J genes are TRBV7-2 and TRBJ2-7, with D possibly TRBD2 on 6 matching bases. V lost 1 base to trimming and J lost 2 bases, with 9 bases between them. The CDR3 spans 14 residues. Germline lookup yields CDR1 SGHTA and CDR2 FQGNSA. DNA for the CDR3: TGTGCCAGCAGCTTAGTTGCGGGGACCTACGAGCAGTACTTC. It codes for CASSLVAGTYEQYF.